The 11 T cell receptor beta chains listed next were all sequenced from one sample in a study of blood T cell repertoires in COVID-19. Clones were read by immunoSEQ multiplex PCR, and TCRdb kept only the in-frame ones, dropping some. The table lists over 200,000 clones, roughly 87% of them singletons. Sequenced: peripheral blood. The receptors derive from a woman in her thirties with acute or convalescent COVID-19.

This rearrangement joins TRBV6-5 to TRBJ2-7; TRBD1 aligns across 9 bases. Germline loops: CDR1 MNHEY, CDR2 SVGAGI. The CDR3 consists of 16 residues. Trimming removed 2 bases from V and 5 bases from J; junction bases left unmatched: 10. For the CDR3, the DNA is TGTGCCAGCAGTTACGGCAGTACAGGGGGCAAGGACGAGCAGTACTTC. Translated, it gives CASSYGSTGGKDEQYF.

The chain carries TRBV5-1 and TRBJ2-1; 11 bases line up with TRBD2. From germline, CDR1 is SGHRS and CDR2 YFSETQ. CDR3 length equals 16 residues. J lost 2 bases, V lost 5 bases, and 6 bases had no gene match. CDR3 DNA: TGCGCCAGCAGATTAGCGGGAGGGCCTCCCTACAATGAGCAGTTCTTC. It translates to CASRLAGGPPYNEQFF.

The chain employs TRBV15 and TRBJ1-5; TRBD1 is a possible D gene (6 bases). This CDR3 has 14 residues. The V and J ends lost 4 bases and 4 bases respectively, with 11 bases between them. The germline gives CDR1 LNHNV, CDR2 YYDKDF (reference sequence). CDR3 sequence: CATSTLGGNQPQHF. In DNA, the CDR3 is TGTGCCACCAGCACCCTAGGGGGAAATCAGCCCCAGCATTTT.

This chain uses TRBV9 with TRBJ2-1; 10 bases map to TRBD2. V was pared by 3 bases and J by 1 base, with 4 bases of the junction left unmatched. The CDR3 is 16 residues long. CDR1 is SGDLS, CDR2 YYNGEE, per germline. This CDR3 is CASSALLAGSYNEQFF. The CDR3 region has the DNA TGTGCCAGCAGCGCCCTACTAGCGGGATCCTACAATGAGCAGTTCTTC.

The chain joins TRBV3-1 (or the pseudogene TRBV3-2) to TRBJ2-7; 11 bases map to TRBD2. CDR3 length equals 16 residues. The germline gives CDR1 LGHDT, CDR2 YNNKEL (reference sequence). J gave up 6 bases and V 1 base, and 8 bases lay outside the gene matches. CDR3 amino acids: CASSQGYSGRASEQYF. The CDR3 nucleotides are TGTGCCAGCAGCCAAGGTTATAGCGGGAGGGCCTCCGAGCAGTACTTC.

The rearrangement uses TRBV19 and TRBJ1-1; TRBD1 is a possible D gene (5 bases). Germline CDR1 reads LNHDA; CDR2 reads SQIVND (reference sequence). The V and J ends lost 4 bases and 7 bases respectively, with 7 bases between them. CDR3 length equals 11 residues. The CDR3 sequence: CASSTTVEAFF. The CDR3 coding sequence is TGTGCCAGTAGTACGACAGTTGAAGCTTTCTTT.

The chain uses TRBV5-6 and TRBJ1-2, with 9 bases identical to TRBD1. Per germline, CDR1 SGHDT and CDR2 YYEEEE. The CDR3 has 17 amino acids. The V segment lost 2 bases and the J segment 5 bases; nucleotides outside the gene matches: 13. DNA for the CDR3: TGTGCCAGCAGCTTAGAACAGGGGGCATCCAGGTTTTATGGCTACACCTTC. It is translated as CASSLEQGASRFYGYTF. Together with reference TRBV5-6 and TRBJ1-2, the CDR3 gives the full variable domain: DAGVTQSPTHLIKTRGQQVTLRCSPKSGHDTVSWYQQALGQGPQFIFQYYEEEERQRGNFPDRFSGHQFPNYSSELNVNALLLGDSALYLCASSLEQGASRFYGYTFGSGTRLTVV.

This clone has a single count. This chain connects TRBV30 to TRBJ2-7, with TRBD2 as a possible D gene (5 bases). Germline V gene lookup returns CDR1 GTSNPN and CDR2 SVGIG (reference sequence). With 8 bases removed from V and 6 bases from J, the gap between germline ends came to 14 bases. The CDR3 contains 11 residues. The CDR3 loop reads CAVEVGFEQYF. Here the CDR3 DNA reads TGTGCCGTGGAGGTAGGATTCGAGCAGTACTTC.

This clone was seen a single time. Written as DNA, the CDR3 is TGTGCCAGCAGCCCCCCAGGTTTGGGCAATGAGCAGTTCTTC. Residues: CASSPPGLGNEQFF. The V gene is TRBV7-2, the J gene TRBJ2-1; D is unclear. Germline CDR1 reads SGHTA; CDR2 reads FQGNSA. The CDR3 has 14 residues. Trimming cost V 5 bases and J 6 bases, with 14 bases left between them.

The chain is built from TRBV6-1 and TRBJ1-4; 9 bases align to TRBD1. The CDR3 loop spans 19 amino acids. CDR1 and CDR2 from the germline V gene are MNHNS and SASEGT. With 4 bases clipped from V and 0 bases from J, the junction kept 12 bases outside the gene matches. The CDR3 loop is CASSAEKVGTGSTNEKLFF. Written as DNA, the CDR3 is TGTGCCAGCAGTGCCGAGAAGGTCGGGACAGGGTCAACTAATGAAAAACTGTTTTTT.

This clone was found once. The CDR3 loop reads CASSPGHMNTEAFF. For the CDR3, the DNA is TGTGCCAGCAGCCCGGGACACATGAACACTGAAGCTTTCTTT. The rearrangement joins TRBV3-1 (or the pseudogene TRBV3-2) to TRBJ1-1; a weak D match, TRBD1 (6 bases). The germline CDR1 and CDR2 sequences are LGHDT and YNNKEL (reference sequence). Trimming left V 4 bases short and J 0 bases short, with 9 bases between. CDR3 size: 14 residues.